A single sample is the source of the 19 T cell receptor beta chains below, sequenced in a study of T cell repertoires in cytomegalovirus infection. One entry per CDR3 protein results from TCRdb running MiXCR on the reads. Of about 190,000 distinct CDR3 sequences in the sample, 25% to 30% were seen once. Material for sequencing was PBMCs. Every receptor here comes from a human donor in good health (CMV status not recorded). Some clones in this sample may be carry-over from other donors' samples.

V and J are TRBV20-1 and TRBJ1-6; no definite D call. The germline V gene encodes CDR1 DFQATT and CDR2 SNEGSKA (reference sequence). This CDR3 has 16 amino acids. Trimming removed 0 bases from V and 0 bases from J, with 9 bases in between. The DNA of the CDR3 is TGCAGTGCTAGAGAGGAAGGTGACTCCTATAATTCACCCCTCCACTTT. Residues: CSAREEGDSYNSPLHF.

The chain has TRBV2 and TRBJ2-4; D tentatively reads TRBD1 or TRBD2 (5 bases each). V was pared by 5 bases and J by 2 bases, with 10 bases between. Per germline, CDR1 SNHLY and CDR2 FYNNEI. This CDR3 is built from 14 residues. The CDR3 protein is CASSFQGPKNIQYF. DNA for the CDR3: TGTGCCAGCAGTTTTCAGGGACCCAAAAACATTCAGTACTTC.

The chain uses TRBV5-1 and TRBJ2-1; 14 nucleotides agree with TRBD2. Germline CDR1 SGHRS, CDR2 YFSETQ. V gave up 0 bases and J gave up 11 bases; unmatched junction bases: 16. CDR3 length: 19 residues. CDR3 coding DNA: TGCGCCAGCAGCTTGGCCACCCTGACGACTAGCGGGGGGGCACATAAGCAGTTCTTC. It is translated as CASSLATLTTSGGAHKQFF.

This clonotype was counted many times. V is TRBV7-8 and J is TRBJ2-3, with 8 bases aligning to TRBD2. There are 15 residues in the CDR3. Germline assignment: CDR1 SGHVS and CDR2 FQNEAQ. The V segment lost 6 bases and the J segment 5 bases; nucleotides outside the gene matches: 10. CDR3 sequence reads: CASSHLAGGGDTQYF. CDR3 bases: TGTGCCAGCAGTCACCTCGCGGGGGGTGGAGATACGCAGTATTTT.

Worth noting for this clonotype: It may be a read error: a sequence one base away is much more abundant. This rearrangement joins TRBV7-2 to TRBJ1-4, with TRBD1 identical over 7 bases. The germline gives CDR1 SGHTA, CDR2 FQGNSA. This CDR3 spans 15 amino acids. J lost 7 bases, V lost 3 bases, and 8 bases had no gene match. The CDR3 DNA sequence: TGTGCCAGCAGCTTGGGCACAGGGGTCAGTGAAAAACTGTTTTTT. This codes for CASSLGTGVSEKLFF. Looking up the rest from reference TRBV7-2 and TRBJ1-4 gives the full variable domain: GAGVSQSPSNKVTEKGKDVELRCDPISGHTALYWYRQSLGQGLEFLIYFQGNSAPDKSGLPSDRFSAERTGGSVSTLTIQRTQQEDSAVYLCASSLGTGVSEKLFFGSGTQLSVL.

The V and J genes are TRBV2 and TRBJ1-1; perhaps TRBD1 as D (5 bases). This CDR3 is built from 14 residues. Trimming took 4 bases from V and 8 from J, leaving 17 bases between them. Germline V lookup: CDR1 SNHLY, CDR2 FYNNEI. CDR3 in amino acids: CASSGVLGGGEAFF. The CDR3, as DNA: TGTGCCAGCAGTGGTGTGCTGGGGGGTGGAGAAGCTTTCTTT.

This clonotype has more than one count but fewer than ten. The genes are TRBV6-2 or TRBV6-3 and TRBJ1-1; the D gene is possibly TRBD1 (6 bases). CDR3 length: 15 amino acids. Germline V gene sequence: CDR1 MNHEY, CDR2 SVGEGT. V lost 6 bases, J lost 5 bases, and 19 bases lay in between. CDR3 nucleotide sequence: TGTGCCAGCAGACCACCTTTCGGGGGCTGGACTGAAGCTTTCTTT. It codes for CASRPPFGGWTEAFF.

The chain is built from TRBV5-5 and TRBJ1-1; TRBD1 matches 9 bases. The CDR3 spans 16 residues. CDR1 and CDR2 from the germline V gene are SGHKS and YYEKEE (reference sequence). V was clipped by 0 bases and J by 5 bases; unmatched bases: 8. CDR3 sequence (DNA): TGTGCCAGCAGCTTGGAGTGGACAGGGGTAAAGACTGAAGCTTTCTTT. It codes for CASSLEWTGVKTEAFF. The complete variable domain, with remaining parts taken from reference TRBV5-5 and TRBJ1-1, reads DAGVTQSPTHLIKTRGQQVTLRCSPISGHKSVSWYQQVLGQGPQFIFQYYEKEERGRGNFPDRFSARQFPNYSSELNVNALLLGDSALYLCASSLEWTGVKTEAFFGQGTRLTVV.

This clonotype was recorded many times. The chain has TRBV5-5 and TRBJ2-1; 8 nucleotides line up with TRBD2. The V gene's germline CDR1 is SGHKS and CDR2 YYEKEE (reference sequence). The CDR3 contains 13 residues. V dropped 5 bases and J dropped 8; count of bases not matched to a gene: 6. The DNA of the CDR3 is TGTGCCAGCAGTCTTACTAGCGGATATGAGCAGTTCTTC. Its protein is CASSLTSGYEQFF. The variable domain in full, completed from reference TRBV5-5 and TRBJ2-1, reads DAGVTQSPTHLIKTRGQQVTLRCSPISGHKSVSWYQQVLGQGPQFIFQYYEKEERGRGNFPDRFSARQFPNYSSELNVNALLLGDSALYLCASSLTSGYEQFFGPGTRLTVL.

This clonotype was seen a handful of times. The CDR3 loop is CSAKITGLAGVGTGELFF. The CDR3 region has the DNA TGCAGTGCCAAAATAACGGGACTAGCGGGAGTTGGCACCGGGGAGCTGTTTTTT. The gene calls are TRBV20-1 and TRBJ2-2, with 14 bases aligning to TRBD2. Trimming cost V 6 bases and J 4 bases; bases outside gene matches: 13. Germline CDR1 DFQATT, CDR2 SNEGSKA (reference sequence). The CDR3 has 18 amino acids.

V usage is TRBV19 and J usage is TRBJ2-7; weak D call: TRBD2 (5 bases). Germline loops: CDR1 LNHDA, CDR2 SQIVND (reference sequence). The length of the CDR3 is 11 residues. Deletions cut 4 bases from V and 7 bases from J, with 8 bases between. The CDR3 is CASSKLGEQYF. CDR3 sequence (DNA): TGTGCCAGTAGTAAACTAGGGGAGCAGTACTTC.

This clonotype was observed a handful of times. The chain joins TRBV27 to TRBJ1-1; D unclear. Germline CDR1 is MNHEY and CDR2 is SMNVEV (reference sequence). V shed 5 bases and J shed 5 bases, with 12 bases lying between them. This CDR3 region has 13 residues. Written as DNA, the CDR3 is TGTGCCAGCAGTCCATCCTCGGCAACTGAAGCTTTCTTT. Protein product: CASSPSSATEAFF.

CDR3 in amino acids: CASSLKIGNWAFF. In DNA, the CDR3 is TGCGCCAGCAGCTTAAAGATTGGAAATTGGGCTTTCTTT. This chain joins TRBV5-1 and TRBJ1-1; D is undetermined. This CDR3 is built from 13 residues. Germline V lookup: CDR1 SGHRS, CDR2 YFSETQ. V dropped 2 bases and J dropped 11 bases, with 16 bases sitting between them.

This clonotype was counted between two and nine times. The V and J genes are TRBV30 and TRBJ2-5; 10 positions agree with TRBD1. The ends lost 0 bases at V and 0 bases at J; junction bases unmatched: 4. The germline CDR1 and CDR2 sequences are GTSNPN and SVGIG (reference sequence). The CDR3 covers 16 residues. The CDR3: CAWSVWTGGYQETQYF. For the CDR3, the DNA is TGTGCCTGGAGTGTTTGGACAGGGGGATACCAAGAGACCCAGTACTTC.

This clonotype appeared many times. The chain carries TRBV7-9 and TRBJ2-7; possibly TRBD2 for D (6 bases). This CDR3 region has 12 residues. CDR1 is SEHNR and CDR2 is FQNEAQ in the germline V gene (reference sequence). The germline V and J ends were trimmed by 5 bases and 6 bases, with 11 bases remaining between them. The CDR3 region has the DNA TGTGCCAGCAGCCCGGAGGAGGGCGAGCAGTACTTC. The encoded protein is CASSPEEGEQYF.

The chain couples TRBV3-1 to TRBJ1-4; TRBD1 agrees at 8 bases. Germline V gene data show CDR1 as LGHDT and CDR2 as YNNKEL (reference sequence). This CDR3 is 14 amino acids long. V trimming: 1 base; J trimming: 8 bases; junction bases outside the gene matches: 3. The chain's CDR3 is CASSQGQGMEKLFF. In DNA, the CDR3 is TGTGCCAGCAGCCAAGGACAGGGGATGGAAAAACTGTTTTTT.

This clonotype was found a few times. The chain couples TRBV5-1 to TRBJ1-1; tentative D call: TRBD1 (6 bases). The ends were cut back, 2 bases at V and 0 bases at J, with 11 bases in the middle. The CDR3 totals 15 residues. The germline CDR1 and CDR2 sequences are SGHRS and YFSETQ. The CDR3 sequence is CASSFTGQVNTEAFF. The CDR3 coding sequence is TGCGCCAGCAGCTTCACGGGACAAGTGAACACTGAAGCTTTCTTT.

The J gene is TRBJ2-3, the V gene TRBV10-1, with D possibly TRBD2 on 6 matching bases. CDR3 length equals 15 residues. CDR1 is WNHNN, CDR2 SYGVQD, per germline (reference sequence). V dropped 0 bases and J dropped 4 bases, with 11 bases sitting between them. The CDR3 spells CASSESSGEADTQYF. The CDR3 nucleotides are TGCGCCAGCAGTGAGTCGTCCGGGGAGGCAGATACGCAGTATTTT.

This chain joins TRBV12-3 or TRBV12-4 and TRBJ1-3; D unclear. This CDR3 comprises 13 residues. V gave up 1 base and J gave up 4 bases, with 5 bases separating them. CDR3 coding DNA: TGTGCCAGCAGTTTAGGCGGCGGAAACACCATATATTTT. Its translation is CASSLGGGNTIYF.